Listed below are T cell receptor beta chains from one sample, sequenced in a study of blood T cell repertoires in COVID-19. Profiled with immunoSEQ multiplex PCR; TCRdb holds only in-frame clones, not every one. The sample carries 56,000 or so clones, approximately 92% recorded once. The sample consisted of peripheral blood. These receptors were collected from a woman in her sixties or seventies with COVID-19, enrolled during active disease. The CDR3 runs from the conserved cysteine through the conserved F or W. A D gene is named only where the DNA matches it firmly. The size of a clone is reported for some rows only, either as once, few or many, or as a class for expanded clones.

size	J	V	length	D	CDR3
-	TRBJ1-6	TRBV20-1	13	-	CSASADYNSPLHF
-	TRBJ2-2	TRBV10-3	13	-	CAIYGGEAGELFF
-	TRBJ1-6	TRBV5-1	14	TRBD1	CASSPGQGESPLHF
-	TRBJ1-6	TRBV6-2/TRBV6-3	12	-	CASSNPLGARHF
-	TRBJ2-7	TRBV7-9	15	-	CASSTRTSPSYEQYF
-	TRBJ2-7	TRBV27	15	TRBD1	CASTSTPGTGYEQYF
few	TRBJ1-6	TRBV6-5	14	-	CASSSGQHNSPLHF
-	TRBJ1-2	TRBV19	14	TRBD1	CASSIWDRNYGYTF
-	TRBJ1-6	TRBV7-9	15	TRBD1	CASSPEGDRGSPLHF
-	TRBJ1-5	TRBV7-9	13	-	CASSPGPLSPQHF
-	TRBJ1-1	TRBV2	14	TRBD1	CASSEDRVGTEAFF
-	TRBJ1-5	TRBV30	13	TRBD1	CAWGGDSQQPQHF
-	TRBJ1-1	TRBV7-6	13	-	CASSSTGNTEAFF
-	TRBJ2-3	TRBV5-5	12	-	CASSTQGDTQYF
few	TRBJ2-3	TRBV4-2	16	TRBD2	CASSQGSSGGHDTQYF
-	TRBJ2-1	TRBV2	16	TRBD2	CASTQTSGGSYNEQFF
few	TRBJ2-5	TRBV3-1/TRBV3-2	14	TRBD2	CASSLLAGWETQYF
-	TRBJ2-4	TRBV9	17	TRBD1	CASSVGGTGGGGDIQYF
-	TRBJ2-1	TRBV19	14	-	CASSSRDLNNEQFF
medium-sized	TRBJ2-7	TRBV11-3	14	-	CASSLVLTGFEQYF
once	TRBJ2-2	TRBV25-1	16	TRBD2	CASSKTAGGSTGELFF
-	TRBJ1-5	TRBV6-6	16	-	CASSFRTLGARQPQHF
-	TRBJ1-5	TRBV7-2	13	-	CASSLVNNQPQHF
-	TRBJ1-5	TRBV6-1	13	-	CASSEARGWPQHF
-	TRBJ1-2	TRBV28	13	-	CASSLARQYGYTF
-	TRBJ1-1	TRBV6-2/TRBV6-3	12	TRBD1	CASSLRQGRAFF
-	TRBJ1-2	TRBV6-2/TRBV6-3	12	-	CASSPTGVGYTF
-	TRBJ1-4	TRBV7-6	14	TRBD1	CASSRGQGNEKLFF
-	TRBJ1-3	TRBV5-1	14	-	CASSLSGGGNTIYF
-	TRBJ2-7	TRBV27	14	-	CASRTTGASYEQYF
-	TRBJ2-7	TRBV27	15	-	CASSIMTGSSYEQYF
-	TRBJ1-1	TRBV19	17	-	CASSQQGFKLRNTEAFF
-	TRBJ1-2	TRBV12-3/TRBV12-4	13	-	CASRHDRYYGYTF
-	TRBJ2-1	TRBV2	16	TRBD2	CASGSGSEVSYNEQFF
-	TRBJ1-2	TRBV28	15	-	CASSSPGRGNYGYTF
-	TRBJ2-4	TRBV3-1/TRBV3-2	15	-	CASSQERETKNIQYF
-	TRBJ2-3	TRBV12-3/TRBV12-4	13	-	CASRGEGTDTQYF
-	TRBJ2-7	TRBV10-2	13	-	CASSDPSAGEQYF
-	TRBJ1-6	TRBV11-2	14	-	CASSLKWQGRSLHF
-	TRBJ2-2	TRBV11-2	16	TRBD2	CASSLVAGGHTGELFF
-	TRBJ2-3	TRBV29-1	15	-	CSVVSVGGITDTQYF
-	TRBJ1-5	TRBV6-5	15	TRBD1	CASSSTGTGQWPQHF
-	TRBJ2-2	TRBV12-3/TRBV12-4	13	-	CASKEGVTGELFF
-	TRBJ2-2	TRBV10-1	15	-	CASSTGPLNTGELFF
-	TRBJ2-5	TRBV27	16	TRBD1	CASSPNRGRQDETQYF